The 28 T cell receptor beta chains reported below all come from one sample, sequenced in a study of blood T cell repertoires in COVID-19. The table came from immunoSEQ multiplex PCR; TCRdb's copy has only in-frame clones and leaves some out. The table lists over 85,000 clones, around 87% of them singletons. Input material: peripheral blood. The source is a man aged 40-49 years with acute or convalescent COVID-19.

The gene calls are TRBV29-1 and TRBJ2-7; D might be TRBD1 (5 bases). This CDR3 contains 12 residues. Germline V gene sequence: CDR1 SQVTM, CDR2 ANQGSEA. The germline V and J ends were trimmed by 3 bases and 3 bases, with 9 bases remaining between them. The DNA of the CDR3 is TGCAGCGTTGAGGGGCCGAACTACGAGCAGTACTTC. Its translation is CSVEGPNYEQYF.

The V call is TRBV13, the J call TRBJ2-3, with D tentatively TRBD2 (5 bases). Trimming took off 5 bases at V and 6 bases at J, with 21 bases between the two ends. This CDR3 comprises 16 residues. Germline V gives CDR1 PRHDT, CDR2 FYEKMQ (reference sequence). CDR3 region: CASSLSGASGPDTQYF. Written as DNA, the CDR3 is TGTGCCAGCAGCCTTTCCGGAGCGAGCGGCCCCGATACGCAGTATTTT. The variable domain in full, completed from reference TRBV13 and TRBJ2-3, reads AAGVIQSPRHLIKEKRETATLKCYPIPRHDTVYWYQQGPGQDPQFLISFYEKMQSDKGSIPDRFSAQQFSDYHSELNMSSLELGDSALYFCASSLSGASGPDTQYFGPGTRLTVL.

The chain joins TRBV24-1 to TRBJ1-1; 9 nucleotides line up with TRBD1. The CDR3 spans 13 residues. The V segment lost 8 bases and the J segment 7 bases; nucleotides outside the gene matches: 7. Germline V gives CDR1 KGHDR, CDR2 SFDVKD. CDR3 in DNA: TGTGCCACCACCAGAACAGGGGGCGGTGAAGCTTTCTTT. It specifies CATTRTGGGEAFF.

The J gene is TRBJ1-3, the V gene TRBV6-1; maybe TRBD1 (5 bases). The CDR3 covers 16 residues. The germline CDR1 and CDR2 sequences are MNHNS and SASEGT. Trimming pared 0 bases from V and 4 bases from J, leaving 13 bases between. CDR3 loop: CASSEAKWGRGNTIYF. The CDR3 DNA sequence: TGTGCCAGCAGTGAAGCGAAGTGGGGCAGGGGAAACACCATATATTTT.

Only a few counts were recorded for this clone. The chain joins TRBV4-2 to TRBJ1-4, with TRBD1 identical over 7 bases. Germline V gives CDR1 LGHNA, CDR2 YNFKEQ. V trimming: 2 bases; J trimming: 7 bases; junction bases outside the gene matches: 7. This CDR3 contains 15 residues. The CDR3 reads CASSQSRQGSEKLFF. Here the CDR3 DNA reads TGTGCCAGCAGCCAATCAAGACAGGGCAGTGAAAAACTGTTTTTT.

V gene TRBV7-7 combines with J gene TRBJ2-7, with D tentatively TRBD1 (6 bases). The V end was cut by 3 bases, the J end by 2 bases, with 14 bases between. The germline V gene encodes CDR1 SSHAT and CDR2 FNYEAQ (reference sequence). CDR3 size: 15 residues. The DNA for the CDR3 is TGTGCCAGCAGCTTGGGGGCAGGGCGAACCTACGAGCAGTACTTC. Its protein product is CASSLGAGRTYEQYF.

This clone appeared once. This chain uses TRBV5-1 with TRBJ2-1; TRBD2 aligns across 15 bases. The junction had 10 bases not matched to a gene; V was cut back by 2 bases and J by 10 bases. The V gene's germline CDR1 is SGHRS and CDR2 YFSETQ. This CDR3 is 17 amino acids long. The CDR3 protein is CASSFIWTSGGAREQFF. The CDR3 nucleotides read TGCGCCAGCAGCTTTATTTGGACTAGCGGGGGGGCAAGGGAGCAGTTCTTC.

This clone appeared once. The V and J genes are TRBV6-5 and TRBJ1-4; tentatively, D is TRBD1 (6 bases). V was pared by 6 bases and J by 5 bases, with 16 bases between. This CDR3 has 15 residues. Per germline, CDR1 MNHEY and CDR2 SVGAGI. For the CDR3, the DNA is TGTGCCAGCAGACAACAGGGCGGGGGAAATGAAAAACTGTTTTTT. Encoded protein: CASRQQGGGNEKLFF.

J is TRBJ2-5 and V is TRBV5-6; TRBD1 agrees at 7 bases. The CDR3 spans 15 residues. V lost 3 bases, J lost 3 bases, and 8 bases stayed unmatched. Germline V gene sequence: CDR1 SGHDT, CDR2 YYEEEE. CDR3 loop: CASSSWAGGKETQYF. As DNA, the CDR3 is TGTGCCAGCAGCTCCTGGGCAGGGGGAAAAGAGACCCAGTACTTC.

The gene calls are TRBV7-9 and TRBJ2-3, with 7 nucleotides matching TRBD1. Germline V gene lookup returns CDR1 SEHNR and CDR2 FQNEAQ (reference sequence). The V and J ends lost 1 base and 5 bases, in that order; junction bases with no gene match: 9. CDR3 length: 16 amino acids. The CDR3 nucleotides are TGTGCCAGCAGCTTAGGGGACAGCCTGGGGGAAGATACGCAGTATTTT. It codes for CASSLGDSLGEDTQYF.

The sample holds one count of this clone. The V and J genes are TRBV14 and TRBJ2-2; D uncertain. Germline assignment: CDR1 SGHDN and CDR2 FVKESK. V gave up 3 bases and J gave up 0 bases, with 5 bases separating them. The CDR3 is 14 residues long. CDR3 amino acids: CASSQQTNTGELFF. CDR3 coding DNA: TGTGCCAGCAGCCAGCAGACGAACACCGGGGAGCTGTTTTTT.

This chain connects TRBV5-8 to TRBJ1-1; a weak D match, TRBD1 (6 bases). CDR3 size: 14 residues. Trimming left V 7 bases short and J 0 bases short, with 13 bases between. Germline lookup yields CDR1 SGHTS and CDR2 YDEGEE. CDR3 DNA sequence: TGTGCCAGCCCAACCCGGACAGTGAACACTGAAGCTTTCTTT. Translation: CASPTRTVNTEAFF.

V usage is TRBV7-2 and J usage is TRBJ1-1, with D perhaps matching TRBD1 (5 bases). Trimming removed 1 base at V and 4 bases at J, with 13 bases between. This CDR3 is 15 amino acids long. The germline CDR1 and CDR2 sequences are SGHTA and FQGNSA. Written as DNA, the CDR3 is TGTGCCAGCAGCTTAGGCCCAGGGCAGGGCACTGAAGCTTTCTTT. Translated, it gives CASSLGPGQGTEAFF.

The CDR3 nucleotides read TGCGCCAGCAGTCAATCGCCCACCAGGGGCAGGCCCTTTAACTATGGCTACACCTTC. Protein: CASSQSPTRGRPFNYGYTF. V and J are TRBV23-1 and TRBJ1-2, with a weak D call TRBD1 (6 bases). TRBV23-1 is flagged as an ORF with uncertain function. Trimming stripped 0 bases from V and 1 base from J, with 21 bases between. The CDR3 sequence is 19 residues long.

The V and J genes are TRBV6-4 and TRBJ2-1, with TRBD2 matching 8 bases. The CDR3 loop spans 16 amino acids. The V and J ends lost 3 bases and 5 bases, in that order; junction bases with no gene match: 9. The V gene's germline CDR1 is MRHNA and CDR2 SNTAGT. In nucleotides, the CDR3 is TGTGCCAGCAGTGAATATGGACTAGCATCGCACAATGAGCAGTTCTTC. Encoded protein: CASSEYGLASHNEQFF.

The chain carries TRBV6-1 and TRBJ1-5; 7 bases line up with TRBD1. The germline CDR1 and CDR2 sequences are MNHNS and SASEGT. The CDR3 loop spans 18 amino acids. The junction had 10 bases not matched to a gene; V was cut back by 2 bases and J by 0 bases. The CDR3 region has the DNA TGTGCCAGCAGTGAAATGGGAGTCGGGACAGCTAGCAATCAGCCCCAGCATTTT. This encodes CASSEMGVGTASNQPQHF.

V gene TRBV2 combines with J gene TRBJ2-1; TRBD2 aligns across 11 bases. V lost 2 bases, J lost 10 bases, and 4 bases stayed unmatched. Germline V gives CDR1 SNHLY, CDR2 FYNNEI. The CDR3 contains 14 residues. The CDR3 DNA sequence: TGTGCCAGCAGTGAATCTAGCGGGAGGTTAGAGCAGTTCTTC. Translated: CASSESSGRLEQFF.

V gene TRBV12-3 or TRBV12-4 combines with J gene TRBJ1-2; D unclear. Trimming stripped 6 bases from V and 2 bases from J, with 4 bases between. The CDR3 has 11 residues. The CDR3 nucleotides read TGTGCCAGCAGCCCAAACTATGGCTACACCTTC. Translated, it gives CASSPNYGYTF.

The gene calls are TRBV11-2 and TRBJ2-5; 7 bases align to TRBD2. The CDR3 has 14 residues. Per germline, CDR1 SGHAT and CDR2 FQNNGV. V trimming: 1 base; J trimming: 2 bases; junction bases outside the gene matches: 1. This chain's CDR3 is CASSLGSGQETQYF. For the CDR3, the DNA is TGTGCCAGCAGCTTAGGTAGCGGGCAAGAGACCCAGTACTTC.

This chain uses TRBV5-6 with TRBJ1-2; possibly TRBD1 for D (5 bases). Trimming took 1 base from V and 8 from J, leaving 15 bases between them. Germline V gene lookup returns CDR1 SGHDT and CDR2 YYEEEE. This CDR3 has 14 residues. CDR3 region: CASSLRGPIGGYTF. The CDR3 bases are TGTGCCAGCAGCTTGAGGGGCCCCATAGGAGGCTACACCTTC. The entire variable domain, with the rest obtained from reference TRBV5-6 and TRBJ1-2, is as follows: DAGVTQSPTHLIKTRGQQVTLRCSPKSGHDTVSWYQQALGQGPQFIFQYYEEEERQRGNFPDRFSGHQFPNYSSELNVNALLLGDSALYLCASSLRGPIGGYTFGSGTRLTVV.

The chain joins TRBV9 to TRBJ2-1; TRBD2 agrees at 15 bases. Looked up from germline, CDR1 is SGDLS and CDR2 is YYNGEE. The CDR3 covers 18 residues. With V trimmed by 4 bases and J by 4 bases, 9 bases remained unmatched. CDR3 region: CASSLGLAGGGGYNEQFF. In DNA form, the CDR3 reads TGTGCCAGCAGCCTGGGACTAGCGGGAGGCGGGGGTTACAATGAGCAGTTCTTC.

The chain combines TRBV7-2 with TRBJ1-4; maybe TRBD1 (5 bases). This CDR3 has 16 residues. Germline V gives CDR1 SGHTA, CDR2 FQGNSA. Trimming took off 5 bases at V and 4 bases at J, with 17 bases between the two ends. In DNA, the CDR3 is TGTGCCAGCAGCAGCCGGATACAGGTCCTTAATGAAAAACTGTTTTTT. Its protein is CASSSRIQVLNEKLFF.

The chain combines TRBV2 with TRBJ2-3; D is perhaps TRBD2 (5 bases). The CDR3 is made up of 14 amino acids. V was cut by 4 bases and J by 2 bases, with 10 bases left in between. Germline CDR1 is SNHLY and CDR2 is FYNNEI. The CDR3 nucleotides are TGTGCCAGCAGTGCTCTAGCACACACAGATACGCAGTATTTT. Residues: CASSALAHTDTQYF.

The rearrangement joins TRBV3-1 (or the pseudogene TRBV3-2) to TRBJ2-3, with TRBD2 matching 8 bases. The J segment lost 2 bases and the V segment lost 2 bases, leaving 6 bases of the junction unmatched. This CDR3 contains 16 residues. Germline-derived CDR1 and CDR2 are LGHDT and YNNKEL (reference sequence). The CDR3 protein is CASSQRGTRATDTQYF. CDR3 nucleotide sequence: TGTGCCAGCAGCCAACGGGGGACTAGAGCCACAGATACGCAGTATTTT.

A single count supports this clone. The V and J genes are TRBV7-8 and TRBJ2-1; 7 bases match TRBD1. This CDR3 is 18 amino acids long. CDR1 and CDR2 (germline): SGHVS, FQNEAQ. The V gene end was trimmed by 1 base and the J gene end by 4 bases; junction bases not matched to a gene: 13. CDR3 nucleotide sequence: TGTGCCAGCAGCTTAGTGCGGCTTTACCAGGGACAGTACAATGAGCAGTTCTTC. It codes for CASSLVRLYQGQYNEQFF.

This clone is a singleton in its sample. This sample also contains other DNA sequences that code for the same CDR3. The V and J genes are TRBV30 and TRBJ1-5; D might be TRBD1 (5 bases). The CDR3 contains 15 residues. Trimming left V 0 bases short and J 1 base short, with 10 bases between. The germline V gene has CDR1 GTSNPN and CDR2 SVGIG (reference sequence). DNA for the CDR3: TGTGCCTGGAGTGTACGGGGGGGAAGCAATCAGCCCCAGCATTTT. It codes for CAWSVRGGSNQPQHF.

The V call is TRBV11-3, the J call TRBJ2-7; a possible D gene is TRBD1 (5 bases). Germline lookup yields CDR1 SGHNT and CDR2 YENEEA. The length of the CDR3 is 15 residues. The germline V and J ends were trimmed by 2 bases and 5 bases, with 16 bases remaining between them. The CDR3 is CASSLSPGHPHEQYF. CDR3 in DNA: TGTGCCAGCAGCTTAAGCCCCGGACATCCCCACGAGCAGTACTTC.

CDR3 amino acids: CASSYRAGAGDEQYF. The CDR3 bases are TGTGCCAGCAGTTACAGGGCGGGGGCCGGCGACGAGCAGTACTTC. The chain uses TRBV6-5 and TRBJ2-7; D is perhaps TRBD2 (7 bases). From germline, CDR1 is MNHEY and CDR2 SVGAGI. The CDR3 spans 15 residues. V was shortened by 2 bases and J by 5 bases, with 16 bases between the two germline ends.